The 19 T cell receptor beta chains reported below all come from one sample, sequenced in a study of blood T cell repertoires in COVID-19. The method was immunoSEQ multiplex PCR; TCRdb's version includes in-frame clones alone and lacks a portion of them. The repertoire has roughly 300,000 clones, 85% of them found once; the top ten carry roughly 2.5%. Sequenced material: PBMCs or T cells enriched from blood (not recorded which). The receptors originated from a woman between 45 and 65 years old who had recovered from COVID-19.

This rearrangement joins TRBV7-8 to TRBJ2-5, with D possibly TRBD2 on 6 matching bases. The V end lost 7 bases, the J end lost 1 base, and 16 bases lay between the germline ends. The CDR3 runs 15 residues. Germline-derived CDR1 and CDR2 are SGHVS and FQNEAQ. For the CDR3, the DNA is TGTGCCAGCATCTCGGGCGGGATTACCCAAGAGACCCAGTACTTC. This codes for CASISGGITQETQYF.

The chain uses TRBV30 and TRBJ1-4; 8 bases match TRBD1. Per germline, CDR1 GTSNPN and CDR2 SVGIG (reference sequence). Germline trimming cut 5 bases from V and 8 bases from J; bases unmatched to any gene: 7. There are 13 residues in the CDR3. CDR3 loop: CAWRQGIREKLFF. The CDR3 DNA sequence: TGTGCCTGGCGACAGGGGATTCGCGAAAAACTGTTTTTT.

CDR3 bases: TGTGCCAGCAGTGAGGGACTAGCGGGAATCACAGATACGCAGTATTTT. Translation: CASSEGLAGITDTQYF. V gene TRBV2 combines with J gene TRBJ2-3; TRBD2 matches 13 bases. V shed 3 bases, J shed 2 bases, and the junction held 2 bases outside the gene matches. The germline V gene encodes CDR1 SNHLY and CDR2 FYNNEI. This CDR3 region has 16 residues.

The chain employs TRBV6-5 and TRBJ2-4; 10 bases line up with TRBD1. The CDR3 contains 15 residues. CDR1 is MNHEY, CDR2 SVGAGI, per germline. V was pared by 11 bases and J by 7 bases, with 14 bases of the junction left unmatched. The CDR3 spells CARVLDRGSRNIQYF. CDR3 sequence (DNA): TGTGCCCGCGTGCTGGACAGGGGGTCAAGGAACATTCAGTACTTC.

The chain is built from TRBV27 and TRBJ1-1; TRBD1 is a possible D gene (6 bases). The CDR3 contains 15 residues. Per germline, CDR1 MNHEY and CDR2 SMNVEV (reference sequence). Between the trimmed V and J ends, which lost 2 bases and 1 base, there was a span of 11 bases. The CDR3 region has the DNA TGTGCCAGCAGTTTACAGGGGAACCGGAACACTGAAGCTTTCTTT. Translating gives CASSLQGNRNTEAFF.

V usage is TRBV12-5 and J usage is TRBJ1-1, with D perhaps matching TRBD1 (5 bases). V was pared by 3 bases and J by 12 bases, with 14 bases between. Germline V lookup: CDR1 LGHNT, CDR2 FRNRAP. This CDR3 region has 12 residues. Here the CDR3 reads CASGLPGDLPFF. CDR3 bases: TGTGCTAGTGGTTTACCCGGGGACTTACCTTTCTTT.

The chain couples TRBV5-6 to TRBJ2-7; D not certain. Germline V gene data show CDR1 as SGHDT and CDR2 as YYEEEE. Trimming cost V 1 base and J 4 bases, with 9 bases left between them. This CDR3 is 13 amino acids long. The CDR3 reads CASSLSGYYEQYF. The CDR3 nucleotides read TGTGCCAGCAGCTTGTCCGGGTATTACGAGCAGTACTTC.

The chain employs TRBV11-2 and TRBJ1-1, with 7 positions matching TRBD1. The CDR3 has 15 amino acids. Trimming cost V 2 bases and J 1 base; bases outside gene matches: 4. CDR1 is SGHAT, CDR2 FQNNGV, per germline. The CDR3 is CASSLRQGANTEAFF. The CDR3 region has the DNA TGTGCCAGCAGCTTACGACAGGGCGCGAACACTGAAGCTTTCTTT.

This clone appeared once. The CDR3 bases are TGTGCCAGCAGTTTATGGACAGGGTCGGAGACCCAGTACTTC. It codes for CASSLWTGSETQYF. This sequence joins TRBV27 and TRBJ2-5; 8 bases agree with TRBD1. The CDR3 consists of 14 residues. The junction had 3 bases not matched to a gene; V was cut back by 1 base and J by 5 bases. Germline values: CDR1 MNHEY, CDR2 SMNVEV (reference sequence).

The chain carries TRBV3-1 (or the pseudogene TRBV3-2) and TRBJ1-2; TRBD1 agrees at 7 bases. Trimming at V came to 2 bases and at J to 3 bases, leaving 12 bases not matched to a gene. The CDR3 runs to 17 residues. Germline V CDR1 and CDR2: LGHDT, YNNKEL (reference sequence). CDR3 coding DNA: TGTGCCAGCAGCCAAAGCCCGACAGGGATTATCGACTATGGCTACACCTTC. Translated, it gives CASSQSPTGIIDYGYTF.

This clone was counted once. The J gene is TRBJ1-2, the V gene TRBV7-9, with no clear D. The germline V and J ends were trimmed by 1 base and 4 bases, with 10 bases remaining between them. CDR1 SEHNR and CDR2 FQNEAQ come from the germline V gene (reference sequence). The CDR3 extends over 14 amino acids. This CDR3 reads CASSLEFPVYGYTF. The CDR3 bases are TGTGCCAGCAGCTTAGAGTTCCCAGTCTATGGCTACACCTTC.

The chain combines TRBV6-5 with TRBJ2-2; D not resolved. This CDR3 has 16 residues. V lost 0 bases and J 1 base, leaving 9 bases between the germline ends. CDR1 and CDR2 (germline): MNHEY, SVGAGI. CDR3 amino acids: CASSYSIPGNTGELFF. For the CDR3, the DNA is TGTGCCAGCAGTTACTCGATCCCGGGGAACACCGGGGAGCTGTTTTTT.

This clone has only a few counts. This sample also contains other DNA sequences that code for the same CDR3. The rearrangement uses TRBV9 and TRBJ1-2, with D hard to call. The CDR3 extends over 13 amino acids. Trimming removed 2 bases from V and 0 bases from J, with 5 bases in between. CDR1 and CDR2 (germline): SGDLS, YYNGEE. Here the CDR3 DNA reads TGTGCCAGCAGCGTCCAAACTAACTATGGCTACACCTTC. Translating it yields CASSVQTNYGYTF.

This chain connects TRBV7-2 to TRBJ1-2, with D hard to call. The CDR3 has 16 residues. Germline V gives CDR1 SGHTA, CDR2 FQGNSA. V was trimmed by 1 base and J by 6 bases, leaving 18 bases between them. CDR3 in DNA: TGTGCCAGCAGCTTAGACCGCGGGGTCCCGGGCGATGGCTACACCTTC. The encoded protein is CASSLDRGVPGDGYTF.

The gene calls are TRBV9 and TRBJ1-4, with D possibly matching TRBD1 (6 bases). CDR3 length equals 14 residues. Deletions cut 4 bases from V and 5 bases from J, with 12 bases between. From germline, CDR1 is SGDLS and CDR2 YYNGEE. CDR3 residues: CASSRRTENEKLFF. The CDR3 DNA reads as TGTGCCAGCAGCCGTCGGACAGAGAATGAAAAACTGTTTTTT.

The chain has TRBV6-1 and TRBJ1-5, with 7 bases that match TRBD1. V lost 3 bases, J lost 6 bases, and 11 bases stayed unmatched. This CDR3 has 16 amino acids. Germline CDR1 and CDR2: MNHNS and SASEGT. The DNA for the CDR3 is TGTGCCAGCAGTGACGCATTGGGCAGGGGGGTTCAGCCCCAGCATTTT. Translating gives CASSDALGRGVQPQHF.

J is TRBJ2-6 and V is TRBV19, with TRBD1 matching over 10 bases. The CDR3 is 18 amino acids. The junction had 5 bases not matched to a gene; V was cut back by 3 bases and J by 0 bases. Looked up from germline, CDR1 is LNHDA and CDR2 is SQIVND (reference sequence). The CDR3 protein is CASSMPGQGYSGANVLTF. CDR3 DNA: TGTGCCAGTAGTATGCCGGGACAGGGGTACTCTGGGGCCAACGTCCTGACTTTC. Looking up the rest from reference TRBV19 and TRBJ2-6 gives the full variable domain: DGGITQSPKYLFRKEGQNVTLSCEQNLNHDAMYWYRQDPGQGLRLIYYSQIVNDFQKGDIAEGYSVSREKKESFPLTVTSAQKNPTAFYLCASSMPGQGYSGANVLTFGAGSRLTVL.

Only a few counts were recorded for this clone. The chain combines TRBV28 with TRBJ1-5; unclear D gene. There are 15 residues in the CDR3. Germline CDR1 MDHEN, CDR2 SYDVKM. The V end was cut by 4 bases, the J end by 4 bases, with 14 bases between. This CDR3 reads CASSSHSQANQPQHF. CDR3 nucleotides: TGTGCCAGCAGTTCTCATTCTCAGGCTAATCAGCCCCAGCATTTT. Based on the CDR3 plus reference TRBV28 and TRBJ1-5, the full variable domain is DVKVTQSSRYLVKRTGEKVFLECVQDMDHENMFWYRQDPGLGLRLIYFSYDVKMKEKGDIPEGYSVSREKKERFSLILESASTNQTSMYLCASSSHSQANQPQHFGDGTRLSIL.

This chain connects TRBV5-1 to TRBJ2-3, with 8 nucleotides matching TRBD2. Germline V gives CDR1 SGHRS, CDR2 YFSETQ. Losses at the gene ends were 3 bases for V and 0 bases for J; bases not matched to a gene: 0. The CDR3 loop spans 14 amino acids. CDR3 sequence: CASSSSGSTDTQYF. The CDR3, as DNA: TGCGCCAGCAGCTCTAGCGGGAGCACAGATACGCAGTATTTT.